The clone carrying this TCR beta chain has just a few counts. The sample originates from a study of blood T cell repertoires in COVID-19. As for the study in general: Sites in the United States, Italy and Spain provided acute and convalescent COVID-19 samples. The cDNA or gDNA used as material had been derived from T cells, B-cell-depleted T cells, or PBMCs.

This CDR3 comprises 16 residues. The germline CDR1 and CDR2 sequences are SGDLS and YYNGEE. The trim removed 5 bases at V and 5 bases at J, leaving 12 bases unmatched. Original data processing: Amplification of reference gene primers provided the estimated nucleated cell counts. Sequencing was performed with immunoSEQ multiplex PCR; in TCRdb, only in-frame clones are kept and a portion is missing. That table is the source of V, J and clone size, and D and trimming were worked out from the DNA. Here the sample spans some 210,000 clones, roughly 86% being singletons. The source is a middle-aged woman with acute or convalescent COVID-19. What was sequenced was peripheral blood. This rearrangement joins TRBV9 to TRBJ2-3, with 9 bases matching TRBD2. The CDR3: CASRVGAGGYEDTQYF. DNA of the CDR3: TGTGCCAGCAGAGTGGGAGCGGGAGGATATGAAGATACGCAGTATTTT.